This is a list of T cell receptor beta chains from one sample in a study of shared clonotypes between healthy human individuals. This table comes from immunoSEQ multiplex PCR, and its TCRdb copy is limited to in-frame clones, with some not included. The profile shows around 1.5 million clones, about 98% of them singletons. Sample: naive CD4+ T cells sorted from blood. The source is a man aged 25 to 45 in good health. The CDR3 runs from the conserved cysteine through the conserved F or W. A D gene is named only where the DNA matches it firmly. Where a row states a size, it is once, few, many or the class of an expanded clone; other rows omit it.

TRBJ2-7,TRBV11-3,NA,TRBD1,TGTGCCAGCAGCTGGACCGGGACAGGGGACGATCCCCTCTCCTACGAGCAGTACTTC,CASSWTGTGDDPLSYEQYF
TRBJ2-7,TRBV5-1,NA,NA,TGCGCCAGCAGCCCGGGGGACATCTCCTACGAGCAGTACTTC,CASSPGDISYEQYF
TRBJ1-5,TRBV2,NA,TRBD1,TGTGCCAGCAGTGGAGGGACAGGGGGGCGCAATCAGCCCCAGCATTTT,CASSGGTGGRNQPQHF
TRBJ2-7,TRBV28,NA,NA,TGTGCCAGCAGTTCCACCGTGGCTTTCGCCTACGAGCAGTACTTC,CASSSTVAFAYEQYF
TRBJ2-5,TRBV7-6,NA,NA,TGTGCCAGCAGCTTACAGAACCAAGAGACCCAGTACTTC,CASSLQNQETQYF
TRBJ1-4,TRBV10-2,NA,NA,TGCGCCAGCAGGAGACAGTCAACTAATGAAAAACTGTTTTTT,CASRRQSTNEKLFF
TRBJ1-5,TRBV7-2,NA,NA,TGTGCCAGCAGCTTAGCCCGGGACGGGGACGAAGCTACTAATCAGCCCCAGCATTTT,CASSLARDGDEATNQPQHF
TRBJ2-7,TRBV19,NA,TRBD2,TGTGCCAGTAGTATACGGACTAGCGGTTACGAGCAGTACTTC,CASSIRTSGYEQYF
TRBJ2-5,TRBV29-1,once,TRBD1,TGCAGCGCGGGACAGATGGCCCAAGAGACCCAGTACTTC,CSAGQMAQETQYF
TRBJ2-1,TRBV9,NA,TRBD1,TGTGCCAGCAGCGTAGCGGGACAGCCGGGCAATGAGCAGTTCTTC,CASSVAGQPGNEQFF
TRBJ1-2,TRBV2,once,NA,TGTGCCAGCACCGCTGGAAACTATGGCTACACCTTC,CASTAGNYGYTF
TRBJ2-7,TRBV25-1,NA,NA,TGTGCCACCACGGGGGACTCATACGAGCAGTACTTC,CATTGDSYEQYF
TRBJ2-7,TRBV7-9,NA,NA,TGTGCCAGCAGCTTAGTAGGGACCGAAGCCTACGAGCAGTACTTC,CASSLVGTEAYEQYF
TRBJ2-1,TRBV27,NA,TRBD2,TGTGCCAGCAGTCCCCTACCTCTTCCCCCTCGGACTAGCGGGCCCGTCAGCTCCTACAATGAGCAGTTCTTC,CASSPLPLPPRTSGPVSSYNEQFF
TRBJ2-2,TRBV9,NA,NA,TGTGCCAGCAGCGTTCGTGGGTACACCGGGGAGCTGTTTTTT,CASSVRGYTGELFF
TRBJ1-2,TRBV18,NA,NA,TGTGCCAGCTCACCGGAACAGGGACTTACCTATGGCTACACCTTC,CASSPEQGLTYGYTF
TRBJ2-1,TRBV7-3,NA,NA,TGTGCCAGCAGCTTAACTTGGGGTAGCGAGGAAAATGAGCAGTTCTTC,CASSLTWGSEENEQFF
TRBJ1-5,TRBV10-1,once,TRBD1,TGCGCCAGCAGTAACTCCCCGGGACAGGGATGGAAATATCAGCCCCAGCATTTT,CASSNSPGQGWKYQPQHF
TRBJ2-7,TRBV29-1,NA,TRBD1,TGCAGCGTGGGACAGGTCGCATACGAGCAGTACTTC,CSVGQVAYEQYF
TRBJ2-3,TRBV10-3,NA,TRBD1,TGTGCGTCTCGGGGACAGGGCACAGATACGCAGTATTTT,CASRGQGTDTQYF
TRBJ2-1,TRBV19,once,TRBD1,TGTGCCAGAAACGGGACAGGGGGCAATGAGCAGTTCTTC,CARNGTGGNEQFF
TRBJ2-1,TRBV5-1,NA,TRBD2,TGCGCCAGCAGCACCACCCGGACTAGCGGGAGAGTCGGTGGGAATGAGCAGTTCTTC,CASSTTRTSGRVGGNEQFF
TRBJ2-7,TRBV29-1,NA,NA,TGCAGCGTTGAATTAACGGACTCCCACCTTAGCTCCTACGAGCAGTACTTC,CSVELTDSHLSSYEQYF
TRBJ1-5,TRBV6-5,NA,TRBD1,TGTGCCAGCAGTTACTCGTACAGGGGCCATCAGCCCCAGCATTTT,CASSYSYRGHQPQHF
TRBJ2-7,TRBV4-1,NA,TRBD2,TGCGCCAGCAGCCAAGGGGGCGGGAGGGCCTCCTACGAGCAGTACTTC,CASSQGGGRASYEQYF
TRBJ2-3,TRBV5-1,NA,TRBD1,TGCGCCACCTCAATGGGGGGACAGGGATTTGCAGATACGCAGTATTTT,CATSMGGQGFADTQYF
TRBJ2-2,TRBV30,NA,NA,TGTGCCTGGATATCGTCTGGTGGTGTCGGGGAGCTGTTTTTT,CAWISSGGVGELFF
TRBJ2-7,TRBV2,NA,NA,TGTGCCAGCAGCCCGGGGGGCCTACCCTACGAGCAGTACTTC,CASSPGGLPYEQYF
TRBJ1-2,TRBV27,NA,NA,TGTGCAAAAGGGCTAAAATGTGGCTACACCTTC,CAKGLKCGYTF
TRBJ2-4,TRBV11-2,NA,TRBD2,TGTGCCAGCAGCTTAGGGACTAGCGGTTTCGTTCAGTACTTC,CASSLGTSGFVQYF
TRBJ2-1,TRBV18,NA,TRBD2,TGTGCCAGCTCACCTCCCAGCGGGAGCTCCTACAATGAGCAGTTCTTC,CASSPPSGSSYNEQFF
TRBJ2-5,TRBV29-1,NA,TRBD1,TGCAGCGCAGGACAGGGGGCGGAGACCCAGTACTTC,CSAGQGAETQYF
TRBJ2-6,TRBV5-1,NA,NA,TGCGCCAGCAGCTACCCTCTAGGGGCCGGGGCCAACGTCCTGACTTTC,CASSYPLGAGANVLTF
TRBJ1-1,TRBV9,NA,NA,TGTGCCAGCAGCGTATCGGGGGGTGAAGCTTTCTTT,CASSVSGGEAFF
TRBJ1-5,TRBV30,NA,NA,TGTGCCTGGAGCGAGGGCCGGAATCAGCCCCAGCATTTT,CAWSEGRNQPQHF
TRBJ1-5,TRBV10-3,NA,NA,TGTGCCATCAGTGAGGGGGGAGGGGGCAATCAGCCCCAGCATTTT,CAISEGGGGNQPQHF
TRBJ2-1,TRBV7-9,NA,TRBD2,TGTGCCAGCAGCTTAAGGGGACTAGCGGGAGCCCCTGAGCAGTTCTTC,CASSLRGLAGAPEQFF
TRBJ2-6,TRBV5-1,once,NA,TGCGCCAGCAGCTTGCGCGCAGTCTCTGGGGCCAACGTCCTGACTTTC,CASSLRAVSGANVLTF
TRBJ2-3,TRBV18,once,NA,TGTGCCAGCTCACCTTTGGAGAGCACAGATACGCAGTATTTT,CASSPLESTDTQYF
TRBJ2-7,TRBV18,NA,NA,TGTGCCAGCACGTACCGCGGGGACTCCTACGAGCAGTACTTC,CASTYRGDSYEQYF
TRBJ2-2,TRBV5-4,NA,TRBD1,TGTGCCAGCAGCCCGCCGGGACAGTTGGGTAGCGGGGAGCTGTTTTTT,CASSPPGQLGSGELFF
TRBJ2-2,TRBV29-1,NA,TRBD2,TGCAGCGTTAAGGCGGGAGACTATACCGGGGAGCTGTTTTTT,CSVKAGDYTGELFF